The TCR beta chain under discussion was sequenced for a study of a mutant IDH1 vaccine in newly diagnosed glioma. Study-level background: The start of vaccination came 4-6 weeks after radiotherapy alone, or with temozolomide cycles. Mean patient age was around 40 years; around 60% were male and around 40% female.

In the case of this clone: Its target is not known.

As to time point: week 23, last vaccination. A single vaccine dose contained 300 ug of mutant IDH1 20-mer peptide, and topical imiquimod was used with it. The donor cohort comprised cases of new WHO grade 3 or 4 IDH1-mutant, ATRX-lost astrocytoma. Clones were sequenced by immunoSEQ multiplex PCR, and TCRdb holds only the in-frame ones, with some missing. The sample lists tens of thousands of clones, roughly three quarters occurring once. The germline CDR1 and CDR2 sequences are SGHDT and YYEEEE. This CDR3 comprises 15 residues. The J segment lost 7 bases and the V segment lost 4 bases, leaving 9 bases of the junction unmatched.

This chain uses TRBV5-6 with TRBJ1-4; 8 bases are shared with TRBD1. The TCR was taken from a woman in her 40s with glioma. Some clones in this sample may be carry-over from other donors' samples. The sample here was PBMCs, taken from a glioma patient whose treatment included an IDH1 peptide vaccine. The CDR3: CASSTSQGAREKLFF. DNA of the CDR3: TGTGCCAGCAGCACTTCGCAGGGGGCACGTGAAAAACTGTTTTTT.